The clone carrying this TCR beta chain was detected a few times. The antigen is unknown. This record comes from a study of T cells after yellow fever vaccination. Findings and caveats of the study: Weaker in magnitude, the secondary response showed a faster peak on day 5 versus 15. Contaminating bulk clonotypes could be abundant in FACS-sorted repertoires. Primary-vaccination clones mostly resurfaced post-booster (96% CD4, approximately 87% CD8).

V lost 6 bases, J lost 0 bases, and 13 bases lay in between. This CDR3 is 15 amino acids long. TCR cDNA was made by 5'RACE template switching, adding a universal primer site and UMIs. TCRdb reprocessed the 5' RACE reads via MiXCR and lists one record per CDR3 protein. The sample holds a few hundred thousand distinct CDR3 sequences; roughly 4% are singletons and the top ten take around 22%. This TCR was recovered from a man between 18 and 35 years old who received the YFV17D yellow fever vaccine. The chain links TRBV12-3 or TRBV12-4 to TRBJ2-3; maybe TRBD1 (6 bases). The specimen comprised PBMCs, sampled on the day of the yellow fever booster vaccination. CDR3 coding DNA: TGTGCCAGCAGGGAACTGGACAGAAGCACAGATACGCAGTATTTT. As protein: CASRELDRSTDTQYF.